The present T cell receptor beta chain was sequenced within a study of T cell responses to AZD1222 COVID-19 vaccine. Germline V gene data show CDR1 as MDHEN and CDR2 as SYDVKM. The CDR3 contains 16 residues. V was trimmed by 5 bases and J by 6 bases, leaving 22 bases between them. Assay used: immunoSEQ multiplex PCR; TCRdb lists only in-frame clones, some missing. Here the sample spans roughly 150,000 clones, about 88% being singletons. Points on this clone: Antigen: not known.

General study results and limits: CD4 TCRs linked to vaccination spanned spike, dominating at 160-218 and 743-854. Recipients of AZD1222 seropositive at baseline numbered only six or seven.

The receptor was isolated from an adult in good health. Sequences were derived from peripheral blood, sampled on day 0 of AZD1222 vaccination. This chain joins TRBV28 and TRBJ1-2; D is perhaps TRBD1 (6 bases). For the CDR3, the DNA is TGTGCCAGCAGTCTACTGGACAGAGGGGGTTTTAATGGCTACACCTTC. The encoded protein is CASSLLDRGGFNGYTF.